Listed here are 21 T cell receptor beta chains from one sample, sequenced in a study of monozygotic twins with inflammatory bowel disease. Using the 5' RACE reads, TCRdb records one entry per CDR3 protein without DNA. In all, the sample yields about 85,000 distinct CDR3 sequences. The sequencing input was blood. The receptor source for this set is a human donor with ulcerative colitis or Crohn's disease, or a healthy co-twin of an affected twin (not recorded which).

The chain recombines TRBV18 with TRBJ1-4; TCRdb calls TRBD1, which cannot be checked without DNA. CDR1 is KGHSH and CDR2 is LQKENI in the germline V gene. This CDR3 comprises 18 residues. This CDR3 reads CASSHQDRARGHNEKLFF.

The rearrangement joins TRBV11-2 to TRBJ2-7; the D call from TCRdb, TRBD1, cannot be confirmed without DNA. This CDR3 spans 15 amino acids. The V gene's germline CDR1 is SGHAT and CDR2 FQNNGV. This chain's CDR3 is CASSLEAGTNYEQYF.

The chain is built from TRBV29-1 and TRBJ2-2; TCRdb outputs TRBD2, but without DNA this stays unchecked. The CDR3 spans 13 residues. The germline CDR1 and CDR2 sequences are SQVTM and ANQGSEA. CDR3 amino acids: CSVGKREDGELFF.

Here the CDR3 reads CASSPKNTEAFF. The rearrangement uses TRBV18 and TRBJ1-1. Looked up from germline, CDR1 is KGHSH and CDR2 is LQKENI. The CDR3 is made up of 12 amino acids.

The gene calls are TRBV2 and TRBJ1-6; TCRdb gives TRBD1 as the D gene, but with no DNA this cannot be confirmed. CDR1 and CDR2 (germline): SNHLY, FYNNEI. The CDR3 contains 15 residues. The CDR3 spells CATSREDSNYSPLHF.

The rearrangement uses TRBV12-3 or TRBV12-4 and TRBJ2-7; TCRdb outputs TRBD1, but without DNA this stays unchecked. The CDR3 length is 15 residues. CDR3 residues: CASSSQGTGNYEQYF.

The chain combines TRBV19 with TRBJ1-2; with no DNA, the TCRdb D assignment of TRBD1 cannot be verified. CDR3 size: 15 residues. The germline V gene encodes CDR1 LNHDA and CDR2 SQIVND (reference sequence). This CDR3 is CASRFGAALNYGYTF.

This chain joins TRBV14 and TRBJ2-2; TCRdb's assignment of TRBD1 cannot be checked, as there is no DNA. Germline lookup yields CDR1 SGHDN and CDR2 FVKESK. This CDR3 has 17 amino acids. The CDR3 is CASSQGVGTENTGELFF. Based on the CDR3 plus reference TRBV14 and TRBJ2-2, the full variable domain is EAGVTQFPSHSVIEKGQTVTLRCDPISGHDNLYWYRRVMGKEIKFLLHFVKESKQDESGMPNNRFLAERTGGTYSTLKVQPAELEDSGVYFCASSQGVGTENTGELFFGEGSRLTVL.

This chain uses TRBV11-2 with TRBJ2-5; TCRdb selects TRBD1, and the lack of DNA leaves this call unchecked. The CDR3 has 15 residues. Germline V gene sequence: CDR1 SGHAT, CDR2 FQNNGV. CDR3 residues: CASSPPIGHGETQYF.

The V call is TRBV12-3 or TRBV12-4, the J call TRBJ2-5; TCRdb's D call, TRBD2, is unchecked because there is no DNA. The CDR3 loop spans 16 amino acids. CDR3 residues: CASSPTRSGVQETQYF.

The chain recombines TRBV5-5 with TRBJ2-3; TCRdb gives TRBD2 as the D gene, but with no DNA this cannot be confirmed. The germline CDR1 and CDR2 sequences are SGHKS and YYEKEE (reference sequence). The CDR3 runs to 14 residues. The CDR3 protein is CASRFSGVTDTQYF. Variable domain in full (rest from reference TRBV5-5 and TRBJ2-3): DAGVTQSPTHLIKTRGQQVTLRCSPISGHKSVSWYQQVLGQGPQFIFQYYEKEERGRGNFPDRFSARQFPNYSSELNVNALLLGDSALYLCASRFSGVTDTQYFGPGTRLTVL.

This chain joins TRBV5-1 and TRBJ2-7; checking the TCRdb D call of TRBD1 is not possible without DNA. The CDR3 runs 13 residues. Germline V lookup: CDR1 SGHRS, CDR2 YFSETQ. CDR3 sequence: CAISLTTGGEQYF.

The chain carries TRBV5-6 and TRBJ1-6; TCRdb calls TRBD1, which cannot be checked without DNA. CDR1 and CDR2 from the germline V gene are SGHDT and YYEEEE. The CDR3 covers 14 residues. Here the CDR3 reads CASSLVGGGSPLHF.

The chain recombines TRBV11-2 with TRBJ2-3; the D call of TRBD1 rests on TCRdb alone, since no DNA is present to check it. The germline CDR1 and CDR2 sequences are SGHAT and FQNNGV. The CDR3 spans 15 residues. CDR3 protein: CASSQQGHSTDTQYF.

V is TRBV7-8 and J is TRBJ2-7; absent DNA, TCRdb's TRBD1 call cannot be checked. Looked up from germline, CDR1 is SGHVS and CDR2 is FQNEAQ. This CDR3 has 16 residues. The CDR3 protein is CASSGMDRRGSYEQYF.

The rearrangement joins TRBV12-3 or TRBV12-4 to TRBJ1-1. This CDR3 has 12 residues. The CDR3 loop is CASSTDGTEAFF.

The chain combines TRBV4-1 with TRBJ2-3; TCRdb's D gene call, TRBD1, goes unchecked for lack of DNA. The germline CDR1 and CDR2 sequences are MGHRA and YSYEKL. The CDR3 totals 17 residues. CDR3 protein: CASSHSTSRGMTDTQYF.

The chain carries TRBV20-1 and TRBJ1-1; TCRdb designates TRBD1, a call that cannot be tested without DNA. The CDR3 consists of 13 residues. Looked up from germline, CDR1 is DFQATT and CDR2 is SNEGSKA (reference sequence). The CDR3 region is CSARDPPIRKAFF.

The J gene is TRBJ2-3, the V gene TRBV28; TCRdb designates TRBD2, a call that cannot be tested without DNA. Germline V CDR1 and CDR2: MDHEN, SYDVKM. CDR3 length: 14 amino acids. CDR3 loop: CASSRTAKGDTQYF.

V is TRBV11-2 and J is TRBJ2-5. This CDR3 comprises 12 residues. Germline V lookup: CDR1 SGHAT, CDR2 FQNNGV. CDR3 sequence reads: CASSFDLGTQYF.

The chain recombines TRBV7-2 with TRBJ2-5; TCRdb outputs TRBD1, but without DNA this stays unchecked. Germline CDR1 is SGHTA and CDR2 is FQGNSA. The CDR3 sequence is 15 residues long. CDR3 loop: CASSFNRGLEETQYF.